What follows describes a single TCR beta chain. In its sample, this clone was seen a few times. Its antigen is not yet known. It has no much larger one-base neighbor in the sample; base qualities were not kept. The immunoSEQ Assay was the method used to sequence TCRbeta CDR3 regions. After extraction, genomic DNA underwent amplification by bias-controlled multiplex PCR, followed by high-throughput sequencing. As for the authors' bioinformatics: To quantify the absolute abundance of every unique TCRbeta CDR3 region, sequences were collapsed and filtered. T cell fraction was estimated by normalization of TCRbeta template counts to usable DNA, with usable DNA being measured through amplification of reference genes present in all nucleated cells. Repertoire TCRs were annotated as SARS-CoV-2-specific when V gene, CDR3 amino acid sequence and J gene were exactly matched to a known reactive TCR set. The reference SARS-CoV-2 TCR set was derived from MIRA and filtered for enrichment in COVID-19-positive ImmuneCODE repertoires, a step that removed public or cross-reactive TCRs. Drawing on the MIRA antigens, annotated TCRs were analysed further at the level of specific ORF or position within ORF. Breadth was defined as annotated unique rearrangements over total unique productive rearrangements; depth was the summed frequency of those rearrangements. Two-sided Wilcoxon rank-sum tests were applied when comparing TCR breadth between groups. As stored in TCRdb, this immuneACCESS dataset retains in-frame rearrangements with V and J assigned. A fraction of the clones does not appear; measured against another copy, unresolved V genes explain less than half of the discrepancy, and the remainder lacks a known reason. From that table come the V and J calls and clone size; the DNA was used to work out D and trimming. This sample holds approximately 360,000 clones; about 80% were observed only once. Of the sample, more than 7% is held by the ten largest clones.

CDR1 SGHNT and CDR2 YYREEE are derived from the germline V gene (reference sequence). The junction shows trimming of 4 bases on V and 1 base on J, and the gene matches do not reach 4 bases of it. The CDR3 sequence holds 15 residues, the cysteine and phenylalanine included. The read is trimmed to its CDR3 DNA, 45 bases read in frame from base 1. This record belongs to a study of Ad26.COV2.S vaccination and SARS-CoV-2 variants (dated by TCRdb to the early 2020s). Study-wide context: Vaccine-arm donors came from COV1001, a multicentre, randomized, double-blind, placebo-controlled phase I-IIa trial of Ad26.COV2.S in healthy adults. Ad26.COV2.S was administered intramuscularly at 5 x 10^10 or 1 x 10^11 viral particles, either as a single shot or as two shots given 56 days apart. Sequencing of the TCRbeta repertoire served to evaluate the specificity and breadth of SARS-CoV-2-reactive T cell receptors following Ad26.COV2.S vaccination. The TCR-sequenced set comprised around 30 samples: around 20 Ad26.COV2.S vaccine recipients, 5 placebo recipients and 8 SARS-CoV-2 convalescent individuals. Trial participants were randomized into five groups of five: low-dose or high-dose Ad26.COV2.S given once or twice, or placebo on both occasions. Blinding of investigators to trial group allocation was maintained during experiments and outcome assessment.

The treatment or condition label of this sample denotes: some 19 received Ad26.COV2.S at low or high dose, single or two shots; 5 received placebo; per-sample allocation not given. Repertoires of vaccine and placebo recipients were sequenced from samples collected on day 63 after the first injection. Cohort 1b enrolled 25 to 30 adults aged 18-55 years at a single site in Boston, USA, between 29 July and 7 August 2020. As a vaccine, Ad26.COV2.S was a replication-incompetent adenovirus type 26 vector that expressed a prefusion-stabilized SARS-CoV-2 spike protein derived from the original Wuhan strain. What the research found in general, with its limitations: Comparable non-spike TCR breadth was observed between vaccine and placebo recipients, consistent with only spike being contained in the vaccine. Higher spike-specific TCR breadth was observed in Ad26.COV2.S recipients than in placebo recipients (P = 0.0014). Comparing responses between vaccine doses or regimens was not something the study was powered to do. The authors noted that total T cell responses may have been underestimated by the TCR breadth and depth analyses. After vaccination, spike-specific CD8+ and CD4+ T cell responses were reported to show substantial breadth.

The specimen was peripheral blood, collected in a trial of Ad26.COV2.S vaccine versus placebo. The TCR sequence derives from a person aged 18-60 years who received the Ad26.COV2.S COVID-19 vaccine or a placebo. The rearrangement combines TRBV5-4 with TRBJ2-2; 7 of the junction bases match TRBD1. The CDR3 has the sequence CASSRGQLNTGELFF. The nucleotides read TGTGCCAGCAGCCGGGGACAGCTGAACACCGGGGAGCTGTTTTTT. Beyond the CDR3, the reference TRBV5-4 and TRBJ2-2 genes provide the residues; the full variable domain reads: ETGVTQSPTHLIKTRGQQVTLRCSSQSGHNTVSWYQQALGQGPQFIFQYYREEENGRGNFPPRFSGLQFPNYSSELNVNALELDDSALYLCASSRGQLNTGELFFGEGSRLTVL.